Below, 22 T cell receptor beta chains from the same sample are listed, as sequenced in a study of T cell responses to AZD1222 COVID-19 vaccine. Clones were read by immunoSEQ multiplex PCR, and TCRdb kept only the in-frame ones, dropping some. Of 140,000 to 150,000 clones detected, 92% appear once; the ten largest clones hold around 3.5%. The starting material was peripheral blood, obtained 28 days after the second AZD1222 dose. Source of these receptors: an adult who received the AZD1222 COVID-19 vaccine.

The V and J genes are TRBV19 and TRBJ1-5, with TRBD1 matching 9 bases. Germline CDR1 LNHDA, CDR2 SQIVND (reference sequence). The CDR3 consists of 17 residues. V dropped 6 bases and J dropped 1; count of bases not matched to a gene: 10. CDR3 residues: CASSPLLGQGSNQPQHF. The CDR3 DNA follows: TGTGCCAGTAGCCCACTTTTGGGACAGGGAAGCAATCAGCCCCAGCATTTT.

The chain links TRBV7-9 to TRBJ1-5; 7 bases map to TRBD1. The germline CDR1 and CDR2 sequences are SEHNR and FQNEAQ (reference sequence). The J segment lost 4 bases and the V segment lost 4 bases, leaving 7 bases of the junction unmatched. The CDR3 has 15 residues. This chain's CDR3 is CASSSQGTVNQPQHF. The CDR3 DNA reads TGTGCCAGCAGCTCACAGGGGACCGTAAATCAGCCCCAGCATTTT.

This clone was seen only once. The rearrangement joins TRBV28 to TRBJ2-7; D unresolved. The V gene lost 6 bases and the J gene lost 0 bases, with 9 bases spanning the gap. Germline V gene sequence: CDR1 MDHEN, CDR2 SYDVKM. The CDR3 totals 13 residues. CDR3 protein: CASSLGSSYEQYF. The CDR3 DNA sequence: TGTGCCAGCAGCCTAGGGTCCTCCTACGAGCAGTACTTC.

This chain links TRBV7-2 with TRBJ2-7; TRBD2 aligns across 11 bases. In germline, CDR1 is SGHTA, CDR2 FQGNSA. V lost 3 bases and J lost 1; bases outside the gene matches: 11. This CDR3 has 18 amino acids. The CDR3 DNA follows: TGTGCCAGCAGCTTGACTAGCGGGAATGCTTTTGTATCCTACGAGCAGTACTTC. Its translation: CASSLTSGNAFVSYEQYF.

The V call is TRBV29-1, the J call TRBJ2-1; TRBD1 agrees at 7 bases. V lost 5 bases and J lost 8; bases outside the gene matches: 6. The V gene's germline CDR1 is SQVTM and CDR2 ANQGSEA. The CDR3 is 12 residues long. The DNA of the CDR3 is TGCAGCGTTACGACAACAGGGGATGAGCAGTTCTTC. This sequence encodes CSVTTTGDEQFF.

This clone was picked up a small number of times. The chain recombines TRBV18 with TRBJ1-4, with D possibly TRBD1 on 5 matching bases. V lost 0 bases and J 12 bases, leaving 8 bases between the germline ends. Germline lookup yields CDR1 KGHSH and CDR2 LQKENI. This CDR3 comprises 12 residues. CDR3: CASSPPKQELFF. CDR3 in DNA: TGTGCCAGCTCACCACCGAAACAGGAACTGTTTTTT.

This clone was picked up one time. The V and J genes are TRBV20-1 and TRBJ1-5; D unresolved. Germline V gene lookup returns CDR1 DFQATT and CDR2 SNEGSKA (reference sequence). The CDR3 loop spans 15 amino acids. V was shortened by 6 bases and J by 5 bases, with 20 bases between the two germline ends. CDR3 residues: CSASASEAPYQPQHF. CDR3 nucleotide sequence: TGCAGTGCCAGTGCCTCTGAAGCACCGTATCAGCCCCAGCATTTT.

V usage is TRBV7-2 and J usage is TRBJ2-7; tentatively, D is TRBD1 (6 bases). The CDR3 is made up of 14 amino acids. Germline assignment: CDR1 SGHTA and CDR2 FQGNSA. With 5 bases removed from V and 0 bases from J, the gap between germline ends came to 11 bases. The CDR3 region has the DNA TGTGCCAGCAGCACCGGACAGCTCTCCTACGAGCAGTACTTC. It encodes CASSTGQLSYEQYF.

The genes are TRBV7-9 and TRBJ2-7, with D possibly TRBD1 on 5 matching bases. Looked up from germline, CDR1 is SEHNR and CDR2 is FQNEAQ (reference sequence). Trimming removed 5 bases from V and 0 bases from J, with 11 bases in between. This CDR3 region has 14 residues. The CDR3 spells CASSPGQVSYEQYF. In nucleotides, the CDR3 is TGTGCCAGCAGCCCCGGACAAGTCTCCTACGAGCAGTACTTC.

DNA for the CDR3: TGTGCCAGCAGCCGGACAGGGTACACTGAAGCTTTCTTT. Protein: CASSRTGYTEAFF. The chain carries TRBV7-3 and TRBJ1-1, with 8 bases lining up with TRBD1. There are 13 residues in the CDR3. Trimming removed 5 bases from V and 3 bases from J; junction bases left unmatched: 2. Germline V lookup: CDR1 SGHTA, CDR2 FQGTGA.

The chain employs TRBV7-8 and TRBJ1-4; D is ambiguous. The CDR3 is made up of 16 amino acids. The germline CDR1 and CDR2 sequences are SGHVS and FQNEAQ. With 5 bases removed from V and 7 bases from J, the gap between germline ends came to 20 bases. CDR3 bases: TGTGCCAGCAGCCCGGCATGGGGAGGAGGTGGTGAAAAACTGTTTTTT. Translation: CASSPAWGGGGEKLFF.

This sequence joins TRBV15 and TRBJ1-4, with 7 nucleotides matching TRBD1. This CDR3 has 14 residues. Per germline, CDR1 LNHNV and CDR2 YYDKDF (reference sequence). The ends lost 5 bases at V and 10 bases at J; junction bases unmatched: 10. For the CDR3, the DNA is TGTGCCACCAGCGCCGGACAGGATAGGGGAAAACTGTTTTTT. It yields the protein CATSAGQDRGKLFF.

J is TRBJ1-2 and V is TRBV28, with a tentative D call TRBD1 (5 bases). Per the germline V gene, CDR1 is MDHEN and CDR2 is SYDVKM. With 2 bases removed from V and 8 bases from J, the gap between germline ends came to 15 bases. The CDR3 spans 14 residues. The chain's CDR3 is CASSLMGRAEGYTF. The DNA of the CDR3 is TGTGCCAGCAGTTTAATGGGCAGGGCTGAAGGCTACACCTTC.

This clone was counted once. CDR3 in DNA: TGTGCCAGCAGGTCACAGGGGGCAGGCAATCAGCCCCAGCATTTT. Residues: CASRSQGAGNQPQHF. This rearrangement joins TRBV28 to TRBJ1-5; 9 bases are shared with TRBD1. V shed 6 bases, J shed 2 bases, and the junction held 5 bases outside the gene matches. Germline CDR1 reads MDHEN; CDR2 reads SYDVKM. The CDR3 extends over 15 amino acids.

The chain combines TRBV28 with TRBJ1-2; D is ambiguous. Germline lookup yields CDR1 MDHEN and CDR2 SYDVKM. The V gene lost 3 bases and the J gene lost 0 bases, with 14 bases spanning the gap. This CDR3 region has 16 residues. The DNA of the CDR3 is TGTGCCAGCAGTTTTCCGGAGGGCTCTTCTAACTATGGCTACACCTTC. This sequence encodes CASSFPEGSSNYGYTF.

The chain employs TRBV7-8 and TRBJ2-1, with 7 bases identical to TRBD2. CDR1 SGHVS and CDR2 FQNEAQ come from the germline V gene. Germline trimming cut 0 bases from V and 6 bases from J; bases unmatched to any gene: 5. CDR3 length: 15 amino acids. The CDR3 region has the DNA TGTGCCAGCAGCTTAGCTCGGCGGGAGAGCAATGAGCAGTTCTTC. Protein product: CASSLARRESNEQFF. The entire variable domain, with the rest obtained from reference TRBV7-8 and TRBJ2-1, is as follows: GAGVSQSPRYKVAKRGQDVALRCDPISGHVSLFWYQQALGQGPEFLTYFQNEAQLDKSGLPSDRFFAERPEGSVSTLKIQRTQQEDSAVYLCASSLARRESNEQFFGPGTRLTVL.

The V and J genes are TRBV28 and TRBJ1-3; 8 bases map to TRBD1. CDR1 is MDHEN and CDR2 is SYDVKM in the germline V gene. Losses at the gene ends were 7 bases for V and 6 bases for J; bases not matched to a gene: 5. This CDR3 has 13 amino acids. CDR3 DNA sequence: TGTGCCAGCAAACAGGGGGACTTAAACACCATATATTTT. Amino acid sequence: CASKQGDLNTIYF.

This chain connects TRBV11-2 to TRBJ2-1, with 8 nucleotides matching TRBD2. The germline gives CDR1 SGHAT, CDR2 FQNNGV. V lost 4 bases to trimming and J lost 2 bases; unmatched junction nucleotides: 1. The CDR3 contains 14 residues. CDR3 amino acids: CASSSGLAYNEQFF. The CDR3 DNA is TGTGCCAGCAGCTCGGGACTAGCCTACAATGAGCAGTTCTTC.

V and J are TRBV27 and TRBJ2-7, with 10 bases that match TRBD1. The CDR3 consists of 16 residues. Unmatched junction bases numbered 14, after V lost 5 bases and J lost 7 bases. The germline V gene encodes CDR1 MNHEY and CDR2 SMNVEV (reference sequence). The CDR3: CASSILTGTGVWEQYF. The CDR3 DNA sequence: TGTGCCAGCAGTATCCTCACCGGGACAGGGGTGTGGGAGCAGTACTTC.

The chain employs TRBV27 and TRBJ2-5, with D possibly TRBD2 on 7 matching bases. Germline V CDR1 and CDR2: MNHEY, SMNVEV (reference sequence). Trimming shortened V by 5 bases and J by 2 bases, and 15 bases separated the two germline ends. CDR3 length equals 15 residues. The CDR3 sequence: CASSPRGAEQETQYF. CDR3 DNA: TGTGCCAGCAGTCCTCGGGGGGCGGAACAAGAGACCCAGTACTTC.

This chain joins TRBV2 and TRBJ1-1, with TRBD1 matching over 7 bases. The V and J ends lost 3 bases and 0 bases, in that order; junction bases with no gene match: 7. The CDR3 totals 16 residues. Germline loops: CDR1 SNHLY, CDR2 FYNNEI. CDR3: CASSEGTDFMNTEAFF. The DNA of the CDR3 is TGTGCCAGCAGTGAGGGGACAGACTTCATGAACACTGAAGCTTTCTTT.

The chain combines TRBV6-2 or TRBV6-3 with TRBJ2-1, with 7 bases lining up with TRBD1. This CDR3 comprises 13 residues. Germline-derived CDR1 and CDR2 are MNHEY and SVGEGT. Trimming cost V 5 bases and J 7 bases; bases outside gene matches: 5. The CDR3 nucleotides read TGTGCCAGCAGTCCCACAGGGGAGAATGAGCAGTTCTTC. Protein sequence: CASSPTGENEQFF.